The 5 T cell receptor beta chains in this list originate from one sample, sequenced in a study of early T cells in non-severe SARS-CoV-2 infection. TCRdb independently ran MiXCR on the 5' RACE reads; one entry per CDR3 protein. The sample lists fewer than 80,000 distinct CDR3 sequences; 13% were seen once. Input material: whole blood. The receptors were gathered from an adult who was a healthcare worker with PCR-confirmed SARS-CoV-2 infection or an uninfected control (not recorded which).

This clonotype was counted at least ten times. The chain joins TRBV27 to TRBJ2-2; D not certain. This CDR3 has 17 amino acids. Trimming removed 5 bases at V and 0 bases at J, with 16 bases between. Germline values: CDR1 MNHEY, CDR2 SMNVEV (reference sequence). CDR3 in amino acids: CASSLTVWSANTGELFF. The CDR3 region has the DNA TGTGCCAGCAGTCTGACGGTTTGGAGCGCGAACACCGGGGAGCTGTTTTTT.

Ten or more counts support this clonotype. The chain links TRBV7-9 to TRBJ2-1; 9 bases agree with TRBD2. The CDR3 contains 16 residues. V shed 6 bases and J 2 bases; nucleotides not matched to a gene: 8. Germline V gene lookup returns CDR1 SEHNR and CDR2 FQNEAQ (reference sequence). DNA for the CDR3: TGTGCCAGCAGATTCATTAGCGGGAGTCCCTACAATGAGCAGTTCTTC. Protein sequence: CASRFISGSPYNEQFF.

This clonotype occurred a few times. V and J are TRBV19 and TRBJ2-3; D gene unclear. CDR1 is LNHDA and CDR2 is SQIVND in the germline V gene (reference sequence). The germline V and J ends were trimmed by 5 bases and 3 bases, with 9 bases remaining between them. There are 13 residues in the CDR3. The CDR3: CASSSHRTDTQYF. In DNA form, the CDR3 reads TGTGCCAGTAGTTCCCATAGAACAGATACGCAGTATTTT.

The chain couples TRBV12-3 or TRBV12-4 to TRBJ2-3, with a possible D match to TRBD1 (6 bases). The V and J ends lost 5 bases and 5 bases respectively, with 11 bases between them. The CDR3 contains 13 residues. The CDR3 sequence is CASSIRRGDTQYF. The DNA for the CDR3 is TGTGCCAGCAGTATCCGCAGGGGAGATACGCAGTATTTT.

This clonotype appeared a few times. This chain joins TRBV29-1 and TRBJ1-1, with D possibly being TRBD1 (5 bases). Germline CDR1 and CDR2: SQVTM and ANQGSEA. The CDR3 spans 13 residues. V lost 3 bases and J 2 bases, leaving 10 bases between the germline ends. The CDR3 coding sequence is TGCAGCGTTGAGGGGGTGCTTAACACTGAAGCTTTCTTT. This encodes CSVEGVLNTEAFF.